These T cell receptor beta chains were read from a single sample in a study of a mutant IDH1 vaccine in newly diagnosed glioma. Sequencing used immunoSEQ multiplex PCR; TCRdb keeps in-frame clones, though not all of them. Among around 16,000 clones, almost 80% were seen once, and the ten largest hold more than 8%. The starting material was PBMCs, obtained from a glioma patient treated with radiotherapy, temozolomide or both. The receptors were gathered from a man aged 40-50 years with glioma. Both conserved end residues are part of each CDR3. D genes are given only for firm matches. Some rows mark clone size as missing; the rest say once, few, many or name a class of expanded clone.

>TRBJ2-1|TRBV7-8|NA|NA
CASSLGIGGQIQFF
TGTGCCAGCAGCTTAGGGATCGGGGGACAGATCCAGTTCTTC
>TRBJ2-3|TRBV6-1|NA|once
CASSGSVLSTDTQYF
TGTGCCAGCAGTGGGTCCGTCTTGAGCACAGATACGCAGTATTTT
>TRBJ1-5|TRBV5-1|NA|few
CASNGGTGTPEHF
TGCGCCAGCAATGGGGGTACAGGGACTCCCGAGCATTTT
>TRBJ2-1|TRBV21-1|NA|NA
CASSKESGNEQFF
TGTGCCAGCAGCAAAGAAAGTGGAAATGAGCAGTTCTTC
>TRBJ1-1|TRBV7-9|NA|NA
CASSLAGGALTEAFF
TGTGCCAGCAGCTTAGCGGGGGGGGCACTAACTGAAGCTTTCTTT
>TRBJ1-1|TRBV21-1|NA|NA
CANPLKAARLRKAPNFMNTEAFF
TGTGCCAACCCCCTGAAAGCGGCCCGACTTAGAAAGGCCCCGAACTTCATGAACACTGAAGCTTTCTTT
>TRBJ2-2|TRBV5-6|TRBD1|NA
CASSETGAPGELFF
TGTGCCAGCAGCGAGACAGGGGCCCCCGGGGAGCTGTTTTTT
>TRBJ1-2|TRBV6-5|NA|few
CASSYGYGYTF
TGTGCCAGCAGCTACGGTTATGGCTACACCTTC
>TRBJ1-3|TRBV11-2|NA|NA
CASSLARGNSGNTIYF
TGTGCCAGCAGCTTAGCGCGCGGAAACTCTGGAAACACCATATATTTT
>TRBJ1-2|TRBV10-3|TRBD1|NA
CALRDSENYGYTF
TGTGCCCTTAGGGACAGCGAAAACTATGGCTACACCTTC
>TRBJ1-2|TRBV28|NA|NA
CASRTGGYGYTF
TGTGCCAGCAGGACGGGGGGGTATGGCTACACCTTC
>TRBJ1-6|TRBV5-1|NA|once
CASSLDYRTNTNSPLHF
TGCGCCAGCAGCTTGGATTATCGAACAAACACTAATTCACCCCTCCACTTT
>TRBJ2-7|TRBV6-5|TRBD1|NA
CASRVPGQGHEQYF
TGTGCCAGCAGGGTACCGGGACAGGGTCACGAGCAGTACTTC
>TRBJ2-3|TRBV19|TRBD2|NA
CASSIGGGLTDTQYF
TGTGCCAGTAGTATAGGCGGGGGGCTTACAGATACGCAGTATTTT
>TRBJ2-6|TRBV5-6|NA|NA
CASSPWVASGANVLTF
TGTGCCAGCAGCCCCTGGGTTGCCTCTGGGGCCAACGTCCTGACTTTC
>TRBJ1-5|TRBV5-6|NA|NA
CASSLGGDQPQHF
TGTGCCAGCAGCTTGGGGGGGGATCAGCCCCAGCATTTT
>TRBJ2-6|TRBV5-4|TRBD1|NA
CASSANRGATGANVLTF
TGTGCCAGCAGTGCGAACAGGGGAGCCACTGGGGCCAACGTCCTGACTTTC
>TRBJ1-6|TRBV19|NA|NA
CASEATVASPLHF
TGTGCCAGCGAAGCGACAGTCGCGTCACCCCTCCACTTT
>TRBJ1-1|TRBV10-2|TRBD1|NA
CASTETGSQVPEAFF
TGCGCCAGCACCGAGACAGGGTCTCAGGTCCCTGAAGCTTTCTTT
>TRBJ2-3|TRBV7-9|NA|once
CASSPSAGLNTDTQYF
TGTGCCAGCAGCCCCTCTGCGGGCCTCAACACAGATACGCAGTATTTT
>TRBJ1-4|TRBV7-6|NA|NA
CASSLACDIEGTNEKLFF
TGTGCCAGCAGCTTAGCTTGTGACATCGAAGGCACTAATGAAAAACTGTTTTTT
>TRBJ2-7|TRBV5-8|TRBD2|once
CASSSGLAEHEQYF
TGTGCCAGCAGCTCCGGACTAGCGGAACACGAGCAGTACTTC
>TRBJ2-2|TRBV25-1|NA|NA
CASSGPHRDLPTGELFF
TGTGCCAGCAGCGGACCCCACAGGGACCTCCCCACCGGGGAGCTGTTTTTT
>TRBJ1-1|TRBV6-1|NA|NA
CASSDILRQENTEAFF
TGTGCCAGCAGTGACATTCTGAGACAGGAGAACACTGAAGCTTTCTTT